These T cell receptor beta chains were read from a single sample in a study of blood T cell repertoires in COVID-19. Profiled with immunoSEQ multiplex PCR; TCRdb holds only in-frame clones, not every one. This sample has roughly 250,000 clones, with roughly 84% found just once. Sequenced sample: peripheral blood. Receptors were obtained from a human donor with COVID-19, enrolled during active disease. The donor label of this sample is uncertain. The CDR3 runs from the conserved cysteine through the conserved F or W. A D gene is named only where the DNA matches it firmly. Clone size is given for some rows only: seen once, a few or many times, or a class if the clone is expanded.

D: TRBD2; size: .; J: TRBJ2-3; V: TRBV18; CDR3: CASSTSGSLADTQYF; DNA: TGTGCCAGCTCAACAAGCGGGAGTCTTGCAGATACGCAGTATTTT
D: TRBD1; size: .; J: TRBJ2-6; V: TRBV19; CDR3: CASSPLTGAGANVLTF; DNA: TGTGCCAGTAGTCCCCTCACAGGGGCTGGGGCCAACGTCCTGACTTTC
D: .; size: .; J: TRBJ1-5; V: TRBV6-6; CDR3: CASSYGQINQPQHF; DNA: TGTGCCAGCAGTTACGGTCAGATCAATCAGCCCCAGCATTTT
D: TRBD2; size: .; J: TRBJ2-1; V: TRBV7-3; CDR3: CASSVTSGDEQFF; DNA: TGTGCCAGCAGCGTCACTAGCGGCGATGAGCAGTTCTTC
D: .; size: once; J: TRBJ2-5; V: TRBV19; CDR3: CASSVEGAGGTQYF; DNA: TGTGCCAGTTCGGTCGAAGGGGCAGGTGGGACCCAGTACTTC
D: .; size: .; J: TRBJ1-5; V: TRBV20-1; CDR3: CSASEGPGGNQPQHF; DNA: TGCAGTGCTAGTGAGGGGCCAGGAGGCAATCAGCCCCAGCATTTT
D: .; size: .; J: TRBJ1-5; V: TRBV19; CDR3: CASSMERQGDQPQHF; DNA: TGTGCCAGTAGTATGGAGAGGCAGGGTGATCAGCCCCAGCATTTT
D: .; size: .; J: TRBJ1-2; V: TRBV19; CDR3: CASSRTAPYGYTF; DNA: TGTGCCAGTAGTCGAACAGCACCGTATGGCTACACCTTC
D: TRBD2; size: few; J: TRBJ2-3; V: TRBV7-8; CDR3: CASSLAILGTSPGGDTQYF; DNA: TGTGCCAGCAGCTTAGCGATTCTGGGGACTAGCCCGGGGGGAGATACGCAGTATTTT
D: TRBD1; size: .; J: TRBJ2-7; V: TRBV6-5; CDR3: CASSYFRDRLYEQYF; DNA: TGTGCCAGCAGTTACTTCCGGGACAGACTATACGAGCAGTACTTC
D: TRBD1; size: once; J: TRBJ1-5; V: TRBV5-6; CDR3: CASSLRWDRGDQPQHF; DNA: TGTGCCAGCAGCTTGAGGTGGGACAGGGGGGATCAGCCCCAGCATTTT
D: .; size: .; J: TRBJ2-7; V: TRBV7-6; CDR3: CASSRQDPPAEQYF; DNA: TGTGCCAGCAGCCGACAGGACCCGCCGGCCGAGCAGTACTTC
D: TRBD2; size: .; J: TRBJ2-3; V: TRBV15; CDR3: CATSRGTSGTDTQYF; DNA: TGTGCCACCAGCAGAGGGACTAGCGGAACAGATACGCAGTATTTT
D: TRBD1; size: .; J: TRBJ1-5; V: TRBV2; CDR3: CASSLDRGGNQPQHF; DNA: TGTGCCAGCAGTCTGGACAGGGGAGGCAATCAGCCCCAGCATTTT
D: .; size: .; J: TRBJ2-5; V: TRBV5-4; CDR3: CASSSPPGLQETQYF; DNA: TGTGCCAGCAGCTCGCCACCGGGACTTCAAGAGACCCAGTACTTC
D: TRBD1; size: once; J: TRBJ2-6; V: TRBV27; CDR3: CASSFSNIQGALAGANVLTF; DNA: TGTGCCAGCAGTTTCTCCAATATACAGGGGGCGCTAGCTGGGGCCAACGTCCTGACTTTC
D: TRBD1; size: .; J: TRBJ1-2; V: TRBV19; CDR3: CASSRGSGGHGGYTF; DNA: TGTGCCAGTAGTAGAGGATCAGGGGGTCATGGGGGCTACACCTTC
D: .; size: few; J: TRBJ2-2; V: TRBV13; CDR3: CASSVRQSNTGELFF; DNA: TGTGCCAGCAGCGTAAGACAGAGTAACACCGGGGAGCTGTTTTTT
D: TRBD2; size: .; J: TRBJ2-1; V: TRBV11-2; CDR3: CASSTGLAGGNEQFF; DNA: TGTGCCAGCAGCACGGGACTAGCGGGAGGCAATGAGCAGTTCTTC
D: .; size: .; J: TRBJ2-1; V: TRBV5-1; CDR3: CASSSGQGTYNEQFF; DNA: TGCGCCAGCAGCTCTGGGCAGGGCACATACAATGAGCAGTTCTTC
D: TRBD1; size: .; J: TRBJ2-7; V: TRBV9; CDR3: CASSPGTGFVEQYF; DNA: TGTGCCAGCAGCCCCGGGACAGGGTTTGTTGAGCAGTACTTC
D: .; size: few; J: TRBJ1-3; V: TRBV28; CDR3: CASSYSGTRSGNTIYF; DNA: TGTGCCAGCAGTTATTCGGGGACACGGAGTGGAAACACCATATATTTT
D: TRBD2; size: .; J: TRBJ2-1; V: TRBV29-1; CDR3: CSLSGGERYNEQFF; DNA: TGCAGCCTCAGCGGGGGAGAGCGTTACAATGAGCAGTTCTTC
D: .; size: few; J: TRBJ1-1; V: TRBV30; CDR3: CAWSPHMNTEAFF; DNA: TGTGCCTGGAGTCCTCACATGAACACTGAAGCTTTCTTT
D: TRBD2; size: few; J: TRBJ2-3; V: TRBV28; CDR3: CASHPTGLAGRTDTQYF; DNA: TGTGCCAGCCATCCCACGGGGCTAGCGGGACGCACAGATACGCAGTATTTT
D: TRBD2; size: once; J: TRBJ2-3; V: TRBV5-1; CDR3: CASSGGLAGPPSTDTQYF; DNA: TGCGCCAGCAGCGGGGGACTAGCGGGCCCCCCTAGCACAGATACGCAGTATTTT
D: .; size: once; J: TRBJ1-1; V: TRBV5-6; CDR3: CASSFGPGPAFF; DNA: TGTGCCAGCAGCTTCGGACCAGGGCCCGCTTTCTTT
D: .; size: once; J: TRBJ1-5; V: TRBV19; CDR3: CASTPTGGQPQHF; DNA: TGTGCCAGTACCCCGACAGGAGGCCAGCCCCAGCATTTT
D: .; size: .; J: TRBJ1-1; V: TRBV14; CDR3: CASSNTGNTEAFF; DNA: TGTGCCAGCAGCAATACAGGTAACACTGAAGCTTTCTTT
D: TRBD1; size: .; J: TRBJ1-1; V: TRBV5-6; CDR3: CATIGQGGTEAFF; DNA: TGTGCCACTATCGGACAGGGCGGCACTGAAGCTTTCTTT
D: .; size: .; J: TRBJ1-1; V: TRBV27; CDR3: CASSPPRRRANTEAFF; DNA: TGTGCCAGCAGTCCCCCGAGGAGGAGGGCGAACACTGAAGCTTTCTTT
D: .; size: .; J: TRBJ2-1; V: TRBV9; CDR3: CASSVQTRDEQFF; DNA: TGTGCCAGCAGCGTTCAGACTAGAGATGAGCAGTTCTTC
D: TRBD2; size: few; J: TRBJ2-5; V: TRBV2; CDR3: CASSGSGSIKETQYF; DNA: TGTGCCAGCAGTGGGAGCGGGAGTATTAAAGAGACCCAGTACTTC
D: TRBD2; size: .; J: TRBJ2-1; V: TRBV7-3; CDR3: CASSDTSVGEQFF; DNA: TGTGCCAGCAGCGACACTAGCGTAGGTGAGCAGTTCTTC
D: TRBD1; size: .; J: TRBJ1-6; V: TRBV28; CDR3: CASSFPRGLDNSPLHF; DNA: TGTGCCAGCAGTTTCCCCAGGGGGCTGGATAATTCACCCCTCCACTTT
D: .; size: .; J: TRBJ2-7; V: TRBV7-2; CDR3: CASSLRLGPSSYEQYF; DNA: TGTGCCAGCAGCTTACGGCTGGGGCCAAGCTCCTACGAGCAGTACTTC
D: .; size: .; J: TRBJ1-3; V: TRBV5-8; CDR3: CASSLQGLAGNTIYF; DNA: TGTGCCAGCAGCTTGCAGGGACTAGCAGGAAACACCATATATTTT
D: .; size: .; J: TRBJ1-4; V: TRBV6-5; CDR3: CASSLGQSREKLFF; DNA: TGTGCCAGCAGTTTAGGACAGTCCAGGGAAAAACTGTTTTTT
D: .; size: .; J: TRBJ1-1; V: TRBV27; CDR3: CASSVFGLGTDEAFF; DNA: TGTGCCAGCAGTGTATTCGGATTGGGCACAGATGAAGCTTTCTTT
D: .; size: .; J: TRBJ2-5; V: TRBV5-4; CDR3: CASRRTGGGKETQYF; DNA: TGTGCCAGCAGACGGACAGGAGGAGGGAAAGAGACCCAGTACTTC
D: .; size: .; J: TRBJ1-1; V: TRBV30; CDR3: CAWNPGVNTEAFF; DNA: TGTGCCTGGAACCCCGGGGTTAACACTGAAGCTTTCTTT
D: .; size: .; J: TRBJ2-5; V: TRBV19; CDR3: CASRRQGSGVNQETQYF; DNA: TGTGCCAGTAGAAGGCAGGGGAGTGGGGTTAACCAAGAGACCCAGTACTTC
D: TRBD1; size: few; J: TRBJ1-2; V: TRBV28; CDR3: CASSLAGTGGRGYTF; DNA: TGTGCCAGCAGTTTAGCCGGGACAGGGGGTCGGGGCTACACCTTC
D: .; size: few; J: TRBJ2-5; V: TRBV10-3; CDR3: CAISFSGEGQETQYF; DNA: TGTGCCATCAGTTTTAGCGGAGAGGGGCAAGAGACCCAGTACTTC
D: .; size: .; J: TRBJ2-3; V: TRBV18; CDR3: CASSYYQIPTDTQYF; DNA: TGTGCCAGCTCATATTATCAGATTCCCACAGATACGCAGTATTTT
D: .; size: .; J: TRBJ1-2; V: TRBV9; CDR3: CASSVGGIQGNYGYTF; DNA: TGTGCCAGCAGCGTAGGTGGGATTCAGGGGAACTATGGCTACACCTTC
D: TRBD1; size: .; J: TRBJ1-6; V: TRBV19; CDR3: CASSAGTGRRSPLHF; DNA: TGTGCCAGTAGTGCAGGGACAGGGAGAAGGTCACCCCTCCACTTT
D: .; size: .; J: TRBJ1-2; V: TRBV28; CDR3: CASSSNRFGYTF; DNA: TGTGCCAGCAGCTCCAATCGGTTTGGCTACACCTTC
D: TRBD1; size: .; J: TRBJ1-1; V: TRBV25-1; CDR3: CASQGGGHFTEAFF; DNA: TGTGCCAGCCAGGGGGGAGGACATTTCACTGAAGCTTTCTTT
D: TRBD1; size: .; J: TRBJ1-2; V: TRBV5-8; CDR3: CASSFTGEAYGYTF; DNA: TGTGCCAGCAGCTTTACAGGGGAGGCCTATGGCTACACCTTC
D: TRBD2; size: once; J: TRBJ2-7; V: TRBV27; CDR3: CASSLSSGHYEQYF; DNA: TGTGCCAGCAGTCTGTCTAGCGGGCACTACGAGCAGTACTTC
D: .; size: .; J: TRBJ1-6; V: TRBV3-1/TRBV3-2; CDR3: CASSRLRTGNSPLHF; DNA: TGTGCCAGCAGCCGACTTAGGACGGGGAATTCACCCCTCCACTTT
D: .; size: .; J: TRBJ1-5; V: TRBV2; CDR3: CASSEIGASQPQHF; DNA: TGTGCCAGCAGTGAAATTGGGGCATCTCAGCCCCAGCATTTT
D: .; size: .; J: TRBJ2-1; V: TRBV5-1; CDR3: CASTLGGDNEQFF; DNA: TGCGCCAGCACCCTTGGCGGGGACAATGAGCAGTTCTTC
D: .; size: .; J: TRBJ2-3; V: TRBV27; CDR3: CASSSRETGTDTQYF; DNA: TGTGCCAGCAGTTCCAGGGAAACGGGCACAGATACGCAGTATTTT
D: TRBD2; size: .; J: TRBJ2-1; V: TRBV7-9; CDR3: CASSQGLAAYNEQFF; DNA: TGTGCCAGCAGCCAGGGACTAGCGGCTTACAATGAGCAGTTCTTC
D: TRBD1; size: .; J: TRBJ1-5; V: TRBV7-2; CDR3: CASSVGQGPQPQHF; DNA: TGTGCCAGCAGCGTGGGACAGGGACCCCAGCCCCAGCATTTT